This T cell receptor beta chain is drawn from a study of control samples from healthy donors and cancer patients. The CDR3 has 17 amino acids. From germline, CDR1 is MDHEN and CDR2 SYDVKM. Trimming at V came to 3 bases and at J to 0 bases, leaving 7 bases not matched to a gene. This clone was picked up one time. Only in-frame clones appear in the TCRdb table, and some are missing; sequencing was by immunoSEQ multiplex PCR. The table lists under 200,000 clones, about 94% of them singletons. Specimen: blood. This receptor was taken from a woman aged 25 to 39 in good health. The rearrangement links TRBV28 to TRBJ2-3; 9 positions agree with TRBD2. CDR3 region: CASSLIAGDFSTDTQYF. CDR3 coding DNA: TGTGCCAGCAGTTTGATAGCGGGGGACTTTAGCACAGATACGCAGTATTTT.